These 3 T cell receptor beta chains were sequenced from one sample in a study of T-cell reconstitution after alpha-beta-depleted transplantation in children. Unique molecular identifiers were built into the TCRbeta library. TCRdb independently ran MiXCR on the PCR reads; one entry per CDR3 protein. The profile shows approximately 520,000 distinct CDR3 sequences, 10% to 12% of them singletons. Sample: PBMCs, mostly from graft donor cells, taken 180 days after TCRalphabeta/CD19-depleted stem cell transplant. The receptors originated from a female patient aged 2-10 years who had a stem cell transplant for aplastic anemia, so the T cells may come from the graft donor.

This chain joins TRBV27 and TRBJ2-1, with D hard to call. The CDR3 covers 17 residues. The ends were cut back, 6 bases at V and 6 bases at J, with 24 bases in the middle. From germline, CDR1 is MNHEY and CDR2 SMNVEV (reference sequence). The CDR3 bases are TGTGCCAGCAGCCCCCCCATAATGAGGCTCGGCGCCAATGAGCAGTTCTTC. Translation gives CASSPPIMRLGANEQFF.

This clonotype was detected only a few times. The CDR3 bases are TGTGCCAGCAGCGGGAGTGGACGGAACTACGAGCAGTACTTC. Translation: CASSGSGRNYEQYF. The chain combines TRBV9 with TRBJ2-7, with D uncertain. The CDR3 is 14 residues long. Per the germline V gene, CDR1 is SGDLS and CDR2 is YYNGEE. V was cut by 3 bases and J by 3 bases, with 13 bases left in between.

The CDR3 DNA follows: TGTGCCTCCTCGGGGGAGGCAGGTGATCCCTACGAGCAGTACTTC. It is translated as CASSGEAGDPYEQYF. This chain joins TRBV7-2 and TRBJ2-7; TRBD2 is a possible D gene (6 bases). This CDR3 contains 15 residues. V was trimmed by 11 bases and J by 2 bases, leaving 22 bases between them. CDR1 is SGHTA and CDR2 is FQGNSA in the germline V gene. Filled out from reference TRBV7-2 and TRBJ2-7, the complete variable domain reads GAGVSQSPSNKVTEKGKDVELRCDPISGHTALYWYRQSLGQGLEFLIYFQGNSAPDKSGLPSDRFSAERTGGSVSTLTIQRTQQEDSAVYLCASSGEAGDPYEQYFGPGTRLTVT.